These 2 T cell receptor beta chains were sequenced from one sample in a study of a mutant IDH1 vaccine in newly diagnosed glioma. Which antigens these TCRs recognize remains unknown. Only in-frame clones appear in the TCRdb table, and some are missing; sequencing was by immunoSEQ multiplex PCR. Of about 46,000 clones listed, 70% to 85% were seen once; the top ten hold under 4.5%. Documented time point: week 47, end of study. The content of each vaccine dose was 300 ug of mutant IDH1 20-mer peptide, and topical imiquimod accompanied it. Sample: PBMCs, taken from a glioma patient whose treatment included an IDH1 peptide vaccine. These receptor sequences come from a woman aged 25-40 years with glioma. Some clones in this sample may be carry-over from other donors' samples.

The rearrangement uses TRBV7-8 and TRBJ1-1, with TRBD1 as a possible D gene (5 bases). Trimming pared 5 bases from V and 11 bases from J, leaving 18 bases between. The CDR3 loop spans 13 amino acids. CDR1 is SGHVS and CDR2 is FQNEAQ in the germline V gene. Here the CDR3 DNA reads TGTGCCAGCAGCCACGAGGAGGCCGGGGGGGCTTTCTTT. This gives the protein CASSHEEAGGAFF. Full variable domain (missing parts from reference TRBV7-8 and TRBJ1-1): GAGVSQSPRYKVAKRGQDVALRCDPISGHVSLFWYQQALGQGPEFLTYFQNEAQLDKSGLPSDRFFAERPEGSVSTLKIQRTQQEDSAVYLCASSHEEAGGAFFGQGTRLTVV.

CDR3 amino acids: CASSYTRDDSEQFF. The CDR3 region has the DNA TGCGCCAGCAGCTATACGCGAGATGACAGTGAGCAGTTCTTC. The V call is TRBV5-1, the J call TRBJ2-1, with D maybe TRBD1 (5 bases). The CDR3 is 14 residues long. Germline CDR1 and CDR2: SGHRS and YFSETQ. V gave up 3 bases and J gave up 9 bases, with 16 bases separating them.